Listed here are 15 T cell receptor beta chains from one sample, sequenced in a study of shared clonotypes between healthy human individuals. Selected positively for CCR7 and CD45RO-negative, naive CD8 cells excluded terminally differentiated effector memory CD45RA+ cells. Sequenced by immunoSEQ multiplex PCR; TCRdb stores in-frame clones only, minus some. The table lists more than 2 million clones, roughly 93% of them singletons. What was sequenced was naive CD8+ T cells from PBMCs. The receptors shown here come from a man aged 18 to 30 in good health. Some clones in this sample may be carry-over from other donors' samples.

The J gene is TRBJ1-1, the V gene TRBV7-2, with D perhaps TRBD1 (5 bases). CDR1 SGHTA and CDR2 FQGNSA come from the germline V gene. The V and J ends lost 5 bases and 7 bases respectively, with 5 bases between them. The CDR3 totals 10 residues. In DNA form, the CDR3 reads TGTGCCAGCAGCGGACATGAAGCTTTCTTT. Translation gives CASSGHEAFF. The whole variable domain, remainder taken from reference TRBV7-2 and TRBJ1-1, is GAGVSQSPSNKVTEKGKDVELRCDPISGHTALYWYRQSLGQGLEFLIYFQGNSAPDKSGLPSDRFSAERTGGSVSTLTIQRTQQEDSAVYLCASSGHEAFFGQGTRLTVV.

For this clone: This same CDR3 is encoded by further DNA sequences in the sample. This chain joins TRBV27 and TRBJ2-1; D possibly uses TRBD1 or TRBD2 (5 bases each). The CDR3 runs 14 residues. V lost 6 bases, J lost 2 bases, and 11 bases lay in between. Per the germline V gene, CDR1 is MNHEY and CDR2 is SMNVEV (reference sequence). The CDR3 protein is CASSPGAAYNEQFF. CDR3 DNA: TGTGCCAGCAGCCCCGGGGCGGCCTACAATGAGCAGTTCTTC.

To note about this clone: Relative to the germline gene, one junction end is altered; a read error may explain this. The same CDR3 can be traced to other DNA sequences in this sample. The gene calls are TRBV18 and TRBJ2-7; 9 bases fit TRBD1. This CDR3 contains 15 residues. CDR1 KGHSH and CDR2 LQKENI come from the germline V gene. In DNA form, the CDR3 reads TGTGCCAGCTCCCCACCGGGACAGGGAGTCTACGAGCAGTACTTC. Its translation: CASSPPGQGVYEQYF.

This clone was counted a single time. CDR3 sequence reads: CASSNTPSSYNEQFF. CDR3 DNA sequence: TGTGCCAGCAGCAACACCCCCAGCTCCTACAATGAGCAGTTCTTC. This chain uses TRBV7-3 with TRBJ2-1; D is unclear. The CDR3 extends over 15 amino acids. Per the germline V gene, CDR1 is SGHTA and CDR2 is FQGTGA. Trimming shortened V by 5 bases and J by 0 bases, and 11 bases separated the two germline ends.

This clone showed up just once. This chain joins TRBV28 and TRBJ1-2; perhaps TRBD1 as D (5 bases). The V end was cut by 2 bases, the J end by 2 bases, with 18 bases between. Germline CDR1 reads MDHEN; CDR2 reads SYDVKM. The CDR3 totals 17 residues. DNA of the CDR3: TGTGCCAGCAGTTTAGGCCAGGGCACAATTCCGAACTATGGCTACACCTTC. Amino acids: CASSLGQGTIPNYGYTF.

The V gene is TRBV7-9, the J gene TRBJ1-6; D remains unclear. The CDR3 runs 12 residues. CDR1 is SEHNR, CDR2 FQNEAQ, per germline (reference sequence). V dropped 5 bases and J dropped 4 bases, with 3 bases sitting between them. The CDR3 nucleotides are TGTGCCAGCAGCGGATATAATTCACCCCTCCACTTT. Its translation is CASSGYNSPLHF.

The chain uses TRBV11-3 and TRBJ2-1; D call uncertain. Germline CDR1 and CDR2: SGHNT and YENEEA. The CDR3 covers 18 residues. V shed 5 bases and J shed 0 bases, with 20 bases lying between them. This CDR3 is CASSLLPGHPSSYNEQFF. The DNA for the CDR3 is TGTGCCAGCAGCCTATTACCCGGGCATCCGAGCTCCTACAATGAGCAGTTCTTC.

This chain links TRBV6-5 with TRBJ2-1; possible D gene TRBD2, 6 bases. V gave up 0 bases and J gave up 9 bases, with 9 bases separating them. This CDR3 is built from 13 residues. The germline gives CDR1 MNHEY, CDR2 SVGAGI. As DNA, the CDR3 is TGTGCCAGCAGTTACTCGACTAGAGGTGAGCAGTTCTTC. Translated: CASSYSTRGEQFF.

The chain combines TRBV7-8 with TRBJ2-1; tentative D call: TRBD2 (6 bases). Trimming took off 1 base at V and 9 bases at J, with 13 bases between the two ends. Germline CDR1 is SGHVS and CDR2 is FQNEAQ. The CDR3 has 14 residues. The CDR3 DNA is TGTGCCAGCAGCTTAGAAGCGGGTGACGGTGAGCAGTTCTTC. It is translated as CASSLEAGDGEQFF.

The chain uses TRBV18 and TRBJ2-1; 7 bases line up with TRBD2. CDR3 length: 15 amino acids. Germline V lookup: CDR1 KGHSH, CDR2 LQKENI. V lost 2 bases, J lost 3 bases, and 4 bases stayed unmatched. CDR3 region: CASSPSAGVYNEQFF. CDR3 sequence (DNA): TGTGCCAGCTCACCATCGGCGGGAGTCTACAATGAGCAGTTCTTC.

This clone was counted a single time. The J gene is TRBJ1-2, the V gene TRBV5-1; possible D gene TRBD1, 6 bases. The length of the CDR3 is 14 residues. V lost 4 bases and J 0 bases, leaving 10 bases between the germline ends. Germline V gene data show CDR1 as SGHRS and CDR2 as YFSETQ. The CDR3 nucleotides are TGCGCCAGCAGCAAGGACAGTCCTAACTATGGCTACACCTTC. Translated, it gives CASSKDSPNYGYTF.

CDR3 DNA: TGTGCCAGTACTCCAGCAGTAGATCAGCCCCAGCATTTT. Protein sequence: CASTPAVDQPQHF. The chain couples TRBV19 to TRBJ1-5; D is undetermined. V was trimmed by 7 bases and J by 5 bases, leaving 12 bases between them. This CDR3 is built from 13 residues. Germline CDR1 is LNHDA and CDR2 is SQIVND (reference sequence).

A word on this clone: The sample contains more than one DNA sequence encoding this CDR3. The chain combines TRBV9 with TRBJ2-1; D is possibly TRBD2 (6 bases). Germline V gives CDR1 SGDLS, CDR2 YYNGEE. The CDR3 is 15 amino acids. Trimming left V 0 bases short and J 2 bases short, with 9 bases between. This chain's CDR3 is CASSVGGGPYNEQFF. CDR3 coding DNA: TGTGCCAGCAGCGTAGGGGGAGGCCCCTACAATGAGCAGTTCTTC.

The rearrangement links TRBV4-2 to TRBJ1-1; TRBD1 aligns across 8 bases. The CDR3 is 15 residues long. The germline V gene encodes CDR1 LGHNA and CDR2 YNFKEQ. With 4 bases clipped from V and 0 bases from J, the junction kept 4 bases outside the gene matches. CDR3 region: CASSPGTGVNTEAFF. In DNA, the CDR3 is TGTGCCAGCAGCCCAGGGACAGGAGTGAACACTGAAGCTTTCTTT.

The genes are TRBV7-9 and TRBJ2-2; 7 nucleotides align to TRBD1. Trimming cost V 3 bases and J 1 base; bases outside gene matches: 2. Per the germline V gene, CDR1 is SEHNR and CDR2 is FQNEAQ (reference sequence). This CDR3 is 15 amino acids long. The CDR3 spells CASSFRDRNTGELFF. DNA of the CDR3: TGTGCCAGCAGCTTCCGGGACAGGAACACCGGGGAGCTGTTTTTT. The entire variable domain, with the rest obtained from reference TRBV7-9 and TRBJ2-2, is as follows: DTGVSQNPRHKITKRGQNVTFRCDPISEHNRLYWYRQTLGQGPEFLTYFQNEAQLEKSRLLSDRFSAERPKGSFSTLEIQRTEQGDSAMYLCASSFRDRNTGELFFGEGSRLTVL.